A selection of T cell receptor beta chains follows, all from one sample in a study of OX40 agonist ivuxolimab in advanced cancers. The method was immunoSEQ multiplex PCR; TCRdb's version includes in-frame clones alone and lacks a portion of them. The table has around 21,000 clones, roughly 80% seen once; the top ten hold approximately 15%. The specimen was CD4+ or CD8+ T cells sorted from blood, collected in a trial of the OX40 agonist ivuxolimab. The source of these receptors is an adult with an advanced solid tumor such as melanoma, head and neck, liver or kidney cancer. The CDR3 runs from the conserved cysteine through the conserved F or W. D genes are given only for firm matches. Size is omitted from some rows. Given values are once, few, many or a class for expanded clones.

CDR3 protein: CASSIEYSGANVLTF
CDR3 DNA: TGTGCCAGTAGTATAGAGTACTCTGGGGCCAACGTCCTGACTTTC
clone size: NA
V gene: TRBV19
D gene: NA
J gene: TRBJ2-6

CDR3 protein: CASSRRVAGLGQPQHF
CDR3 DNA: TGCGCCAGCAGCCGCCGGGTGGCGGGTTTGGGTCAGCCCCAGCATTTT
clone size: NA
V gene: TRBV4-1
D gene: NA
J gene: TRBJ1-5

CDR3 protein: CSAGTPEQFF
CDR3 DNA: TGCAGCGCCGGGACTCCTGAGCAGTTCTTC
clone size: NA
V gene: TRBV29-1
D gene: NA
J gene: TRBJ2-1

CDR3 protein: CASSRTGVQGYTF
CDR3 DNA: TGCGCCAGCAGCCGGACAGGGGTTCAAGGCTACACCTTC
clone size: NA
V gene: TRBV4-1
D gene: TRBD1
J gene: TRBJ1-2

CDR3 protein: CASSEFGGISYNEQFF
CDR3 DNA: TGTGCCAGCAGTGAATTTGGAGGGATCTCCTACAATGAGCAGTTCTTC
clone size: NA
V gene: TRBV2
D gene: NA
J gene: TRBJ2-1

CDR3 protein: CSVDSPRTSTDTQYF
CDR3 DNA: TGCAGCGTTGATTCGCCACGGACTAGCACAGATACGCAGTATTTT
clone size: NA
V gene: TRBV29-1
D gene: NA
J gene: TRBJ2-3

CDR3 protein: CASSMGENTEAFF
CDR3 DNA: TGTGCCAGCAGTATGGGGGAGAACACTGAAGCTTTCTTT
clone size: few
V gene: TRBV6-6
D gene: NA
J gene: TRBJ1-1

CDR3 protein: CASRQQGLNTEAFF
CDR3 DNA: TGTGCCAGTAGACAACAGGGGCTGAACACTGAAGCTTTCTTT
clone size: once
V gene: TRBV19
D gene: TRBD1
J gene: TRBJ1-1

CDR3 protein: CASSVGIRGFTDTQYF
CDR3 DNA: TGTGCCAGCAGCGTCGGAATCAGGGGATTCACAGATACGCAGTATTTT
clone size: once
V gene: TRBV9
D gene: NA
J gene: TRBJ2-3

CDR3 protein: CASMRDMRSPLHF
CDR3 DNA: TGTGCCAGCATGAGGGACATGCGGTCACCCCTCCACTTT
clone size: NA
V gene: TRBV6-1
D gene: NA
J gene: TRBJ1-6

CDR3 protein: CASRRYPGNTIYF
CDR3 DNA: TGTGCCAGCAGGCGGTACCCTGGAAACACCATATATTTT
clone size: NA
V gene: TRBV11-2
D gene: NA
J gene: TRBJ1-3